Detailed here is one TCR beta chain. Its specific antigen is unknown. No clone much larger than this one lies a single base away; base qualities are absent. V lost 5 bases and J lost 7 bases; the stretch between them is 18 bases long. CDR3 length: 15 amino acids, cysteine to phenylalanine. Just CDR3 DNA is preserved here, 45 bases in frame from base 1. Based on the germline V gene, the CDR1 and CDR2 sequences are SGHVS and FNYEAQ. High-throughput TCR beta sequencing profiled peripheral blood CD8+ and CD4+ T cells from healthy donors, Susac syndrome patients and multiple sclerosis patients. The multiple sclerosis controls were treatment-naive patients whose relapsing-remitting disease, either stable or active, fulfilled the revised McDonald criteria. CD8+ TEMRA cells were enriched by FACS, while bulk CD8+ and CD4+ T cells were purified by magnetic negative isolation. Blood was drawn into EDTA tubes, processed within 24 hours, and PBMCs were isolated by density gradient centrifugation. PBMCs intended for TCR sequencing were frozen in liquid nitrogen and were later thawed in a 37 degrees C water bath. A purity of at least 90% was achieved for sorted or isolated CD4+, CD8+ and CD8+ TEMRA cells.

The source of the sample is a study of CD8 T cells in Susac syndrome (dated by TCRdb to about 2019). Notes on the research overall: The study used repertoire sequencing to test whether antigen drove CD8+ T cell activation and differentiation in Susac syndrome. Clonality of the CD8+ T cell repertoire was compared between 11 to 12 healthy donors, about 14 Susac syndrome patients and approximately 16 multiple sclerosis patients.

Paper-wide results and their limitations: The number of individuals in the TCR sequencing and HLA analysis was recognized as being relatively small.

RNA was extracted using the RNeasy kit, and about 0.45 to 1 ug of the RNA was reverse transcribed with random hexamers. The immunoSEQ multiplex PCR assay, covering 54 Vbeta and 13 Jbeta segments, was used to amplify TCR beta CDR3 regions. PCR amplification bias was corrected by using a synthetic template baseline for primer optimization and computational correction. In the original analysis: Only productive sequences were kept, with reads annotated to V, D and J genes according to IMGT and analyzed in immunoSEQ Analyzer. Clonality was computed as one minus Shannon entropy normalized by log2 of the number of productive unique sequences. Public and private clones were assessed among the 100 most prevalent clones of each patient and control. A clone was defined as Susac-specific if it was absent from the healthy and MS cohorts, from over a thousand published viral clones and from other ImmuneACCESS disease sequences. The public reads were reprocessed in TCRdb via fastp at Q25 and MiXCR, keeping in-frame beta chains. Entries are consolidated by CDR3 protein sequence, retaining the most common genes and DNA. V and J calls and clone size were set by TCRdb, not the authors. This sample gives some 300,000 distinct CDR3 sequences in total; 70% to 90% of them show up just once. The ten top clones hold about 0.11% of the sample.

This TCR came from a human donor with multiple sclerosis. In this chain, TRBV7-6 is recombined with TRBJ2-1; TRBD1 is a possible D gene, resting on 6 matching bases. Source material: CD8+ T cells from PBMCs. This receptor carries the CDR3 CASSPPLTGRNEQFF. The DNA is as follows: TGTGCCAGCAGCCCCCCTTTGACAGGTCGGAATGAGCAGTTCTTC.